The clone carrying this T cell receptor beta chain was found once. The sample belongs to a study of blood T cell repertoires in COVID-19. Study details: Collection of acute and convalescent COVID-19 samples took place in the United States, Italy and Spain. T cells, B-cell-depleted T cells, or PBMCs provided the cDNA or gDNA that served as material.

As processed by the authors: The authors estimated nucleated cell counts from reference gene primer amplification. Method: immunoSEQ multiplex PCR; TCRdb's copy keeps in-frame clones and lacks some. V and J calls and clone size are copied from that table; D and trimming were computed from the DNA. The data show tens of thousands of clones, around 76% seen once. There are 15 residues in the CDR3. V trimming: 8 bases; J trimming: 6 bases; junction bases outside the gene matches: 12. Germline V gene sequence: CDR1 ENHRY, CDR2 SYGVKD. The chain links TRBV10-3 to TRBJ2-1, with TRBD2 matching 8 bases. The source is a man between 65 and 80 years old with active or convalescent COVID-19. Source material: peripheral blood. Here the CDR3 reads CAIGSGRGASNEQFF. The CDR3 DNA is TGTGCCATCGGGAGTGGGCGGGGGGCCAGCAATGAGCAGTTCTTC.